The rows below give T cell receptor beta chains drawn from one sample of a study of molecular identifiers for immune sequencing clone quantification. TCRdb re-called the PCR reads with MiXCR, one entry per CDR3 protein. The data hold about 330,000 distinct CDR3 sequences, with 24% observed a single time. The sequenced material came from naive CD8+ T cells from blood, with Jurkat cell RNA spiked in. The receptors derive from a human donor in good health. Some libraries in this study had Jurkat cell RNA spiked in. Both conserved end residues are part of each CDR3. D genes are given only for firm matches. Clone size is given for some rows only: seen once, a few or many times, or a class if the clone is expanded.

size: many
V: TRBV13
D: NA
J: TRBJ2-3
DNA: TGTGCCAGCAGGGGGGAGGCGGGCACAGATACGCAGTATTTT
CDR3: CASRGEAGTDTQYF

size: few
V: TRBV27
D: NA
J: TRBJ1-5
DNA: TGTGCCAGCAGTTTATCAGCATATAGCAATCAGCCCCAGCATTTT
CDR3: CASSLSAYSNQPQHF

size: many
V: TRBV12-3/TRBV12-4
D: NA
J: TRBJ2-4
DNA: TGTGCCAGCAGTTCTGTAAACATTCAGTACTTC
CDR3: CASSSVNIQYF

size: few
V: TRBV6-2/TRBV6-3
D: NA
J: TRBJ2-7
DNA: TGTGCCTCCTCGGAGTGGACCCCGGGATACGAGCAGTACTTC
CDR3: CASSEWTPGYEQYF

size: few
V: TRBV20-1
D: TRBD1
J: TRBJ1-5
DNA: TGCAGTGCTAGAGCCGACAGGGGAAATCAGCCCCAGCATTTT
CDR3: CSARADRGNQPQHF

size: many
V: TRBV7-9
D: NA
J: TRBJ2-7
DNA: TGTGCCAGCAGCTTTCTGCTGGACGAGCAGTACTTC
CDR3: CASSFLLDEQYF

size: few
V: TRBV20-1
D: NA
J: TRBJ1-1
DNA: TGCAGTGCTAGGGAAGGCGTGGTGGCTTTCTTT
CDR3: CSAREGVVAFF

size: few
V: TRBV19
D: TRBD1
J: TRBJ2-7
DNA: TGTGCCAGTAGTCACCCGGGACAGGAGAAATACGAGCAGTACTTC
CDR3: CASSHPGQEKYEQYF

size: many
V: TRBV4-3
D: NA
J: TRBJ1-1
DNA: TGCGCCAGCAGCCAAGAGGGCCCGGGTATGTGGACTGAAGCTTTCTTT
CDR3: CASSQEGPGMWTEAFF

size: NA
V: TRBV6-1
D: NA
J: TRBJ2-5
DNA: TGTGCCAGCAGAGTACTAGAGATCCAAGAGCCCCCGTACTTC
CDR3: CASRVLEIQEPPYF

size: NA
V: TRBV9
D: TRBD1
J: TRBJ2-7
DNA: TGTGTCAGCAGCCCGTGGGACAGGGGGAATTACGAGCAGTACTTC
CDR3: CVSSPWDRGNYEQYF

size: few
V: TRBV6-2/TRBV6-3
D: NA
J: TRBJ2-1
DNA: TGTGCCAGCAGTTACGTCCGACTATCCAATGAGCAGTTCTTC
CDR3: CASSYVRLSNEQFF

size: NA
V: TRBV7-9
D: NA
J: TRBJ2-7
DNA: TGTGCCAGCAGCTTAGCGCAGGGACGCTCCTACGAGCAGTACTTC
CDR3: CASSLAQGRSYEQYF

size: few
V: TRBV4-3
D: NA
J: TRBJ1-6
DNA: TGCGCCAGCAGCCAGTTCGGGACAAAAGATTCACCCCTCCACTTT
CDR3: CASSQFGTKDSPLHF

size: NA
V: TRBV18
D: NA
J: TRBJ2-7
DNA: TGTGCCAGCGGCTCTGGGACTGGGTGCGAGCAGTACTTC
CDR3: CASGSGTGCEQYF

size: NA
V: TRBV5-6
D: NA
J: TRBJ2-7
DNA: TGTGTCAGCAGCTTGACCCCGGCCAGGGCCGAGCAGTACTTC
CDR3: CVSSLTPARAEQYF

size: NA
V: TRBV28
D: TRBD1
J: TRBJ2-7
DNA: TGTGCCAGCAGTGACAGGGCCACCTCCTACGAGCAGTACTTC
CDR3: CASSDRATSYEQYF

size: many
V: TRBV7-2
D: NA
J: TRBJ1-1
DNA: TGTGCCAGCAGCTTCTCCCGGGGCCGACCAGGGGATGGTGAAGCTTTCTTT
CDR3: CASSFSRGRPGDGEAFF

size: NA
V: TRBV3-1
D: TRBD2
J: TRBJ2-3
DNA: TGTGCCAGCAGCCAAGACGGGGGACTAGCAACAGATACGCAGTATTTT
CDR3: CASSQDGGLATDTQYF

size: NA
V: TRBV28
D: TRBD1
J: TRBJ2-7
DNA: TGTGCCAGCAGTTCCACGGGGACAGGAGACTACGAGCAGTACTTC
CDR3: CASSSTGTGDYEQYF

size: few
V: TRBV20-1
D: NA
J: TRBJ2-1
DNA: TGCAGTGCTAGACCGGCTAGCGCGTCCTACAATGAGCAGTTCTTC
CDR3: CSARPASASYNEQFF

size: many
V: TRBV5-1
D: TRBD1
J: TRBJ1-1
DNA: TGCGCCAGCAGCTTGGCCGGACAGGGGAGCGTCGGAGCTTTCTTT
CDR3: CASSLAGQGSVGAFF

size: many
V: TRBV4-1
D: NA
J: TRBJ1-5
DNA: TGCGCCAGCAGCCCAGGGCCAGGACCCGAATTCAATCAGCCCCAGCATTTT
CDR3: CASSPGPGPEFNQPQHF

size: few
V: TRBV19
D: TRBD2
J: TRBJ2-2
DNA: TGTGCCAGTAGGACCGGGACTAGAGGAACCGGGGAGCTGTTTTTT
CDR3: CASRTGTRGTGELFF

size: many
V: TRBV5-6
D: TRBD1
J: TRBJ2-2
DNA: TGTGCCAGCAGCTCAGGGGGCGCCGGGGAGCTGTTTTTT
CDR3: CASSSGGAGELFF

size: many
V: TRBV4-3
D: NA
J: TRBJ1-4
DNA: TGCGCCAGCAGCCAAGAACGGGGGGCTGGCGAAAAACTGTTTTTT
CDR3: CASSQERGAGEKLFF

size: NA
V: TRBV7-9
D: NA
J: TRBJ1-4
DNA: TGTGCCAGCAGCTTAGAGCTACAGGGTGGTGCTGGTTATGAAAAACTGTTTTTT
CDR3: CASSLELQGGAGYEKLFF

size: NA
V: TRBV6-2/TRBV6-3
D: NA
J: TRBJ2-3
DNA: TGTGCCAGCAGTAACCCGGATGCGCAGTATTTT
CDR3: CASSNPDAQYF

size: few
V: TRBV6-1
D: NA
J: TRBJ2-1
DNA: TGTGCCAGCAGTGAAATCTACAATGAGCAGTTCTTC
CDR3: CASSEIYNEQFF

size: NA
V: TRBV4-3
D: TRBD1
J: TRBJ2-1
DNA: TGCGCCAGCAGCCACAGGACAGGGCACAATGAGCAGTTCTTC
CDR3: CASSHRTGHNEQFF

size: many
V: TRBV4-1
D: NA
J: TRBJ2-5
DNA: TGCGCCAGCAGCCAACGGGGACTTTCCGAAGAGACCCAGTACTTC
CDR3: CASSQRGLSEETQYF

size: NA
V: TRBV30
D: NA
J: TRBJ2-3
DNA: TGTGCCTGCAACAGCCCTAGAGGTGTAGATACGCAGTATTTT
CDR3: CACNSPRGVDTQYF

size: many
V: TRBV15
D: NA
J: TRBJ1-4
DNA: TGTGCCACCAGCAGTCGCGCGGACGGCGAAAAACTGTTTTTT
CDR3: CATSSRADGEKLFF

size: many
V: TRBV12-5
D: TRBD1
J: TRBJ1-2
DNA: TGTGCTAGTGGCCCCGGACAGGCGGCCTATGGCTACACCTTC
CDR3: CASGPGQAAYGYTF

size: many
V: TRBV6-5
D: NA
J: TRBJ2-1
DNA: TGTGCCAGCAGTTCGGGGGGCGCCAATGAGCAGTTCTTC
CDR3: CASSSGGANEQFF

size: NA
V: TRBV29-1
D: NA
J: TRBJ2-1
DNA: TGCAGCGTTGAGACAGGACTGGGCACTATCCGGGTCCCCTACAATGAGCAGTTCTTC
CDR3: CSVETGLGTIRVPYNEQFF

size: few
V: TRBV6-2/TRBV6-3
D: TRBD2
J: TRBJ2-1
DNA: TGTGCCAGCAGACCCCTAGCGGGGGGCTTAGGTGAGCAGTTCTTC
CDR3: CASRPLAGGLGEQFF

size: NA
V: TRBV10-3
D: TRBD1
J: TRBJ2-7
DNA: TGTGCCATCAGTGAGGAACGGGGACAGGGTTACGAGCAGTACTTC
CDR3: CAISEERGQGYEQYF

size: many
V: TRBV2
D: TRBD2
J: TRBJ2-2
DNA: TGTGCCACCAATTCTTTAAGCGGGGGAGACACCGGGGAGCTGTTTTTT
CDR3: CATNSLSGGDTGELFF

size: NA
V: TRBV6-2/TRBV6-3
D: TRBD2
J: TRBJ2-3
DNA: TGTGCCAGCAGTTACGCGGGGGTCACAGATACGCAGTATTTT
CDR3: CASSYAGVTDTQYF

size: NA
V: TRBV5-1
D: NA
J: TRBJ1-1
DNA: TGCGTCAGCACCCTGAACACTGAAGCTTTCTTT
CDR3: CVSTLNTEAFF

size: many
V: TRBV19
D: NA
J: TRBJ1-1
DNA: TGTGCCAGTTTCAGGGGAACTGAAGCTTTCTTT
CDR3: CASFRGTEAFF

size: many
V: TRBV28
D: NA
J: TRBJ2-7
DNA: TGTGCCAGCAGCCTTCCGACCGGGCCTAATCTCCTAGAGCAGTACTTC
CDR3: CASSLPTGPNLLEQYF

size: NA
V: TRBV12-3/TRBV12-4
D: TRBD1
J: TRBJ1-2
DNA: TGTGCCAGCAGTTTATCCCCCGACGGGACAGAAGATGGCTACACCTTC
CDR3: CASSLSPDGTEDGYTF

size: many
V: TRBV29-1
D: TRBD2
J: TRBJ2-1
DNA: TGCAGCGTTTATACTAGCGGGAGGCCCAATGAGCAGTTCTTC
CDR3: CSVYTSGRPNEQFF